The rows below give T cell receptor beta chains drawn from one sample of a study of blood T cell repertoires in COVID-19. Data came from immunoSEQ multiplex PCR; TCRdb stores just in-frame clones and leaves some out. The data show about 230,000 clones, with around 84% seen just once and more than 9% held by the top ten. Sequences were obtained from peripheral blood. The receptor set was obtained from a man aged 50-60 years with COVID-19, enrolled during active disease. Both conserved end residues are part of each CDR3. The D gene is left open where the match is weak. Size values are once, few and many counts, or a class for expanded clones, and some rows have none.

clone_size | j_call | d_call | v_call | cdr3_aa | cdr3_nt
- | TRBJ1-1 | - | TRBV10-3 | CATRGGANTEAFF | TGTGCCACCCGGGGGGGCGCGAACACTGAAGCTTTCTTT
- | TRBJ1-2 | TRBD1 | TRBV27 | CASSLSSGTAYSYGYTF | TGTGCCAGCAGTTTATCGTCCGGGACAGCTTATTCCTATGGCTACACCTTC
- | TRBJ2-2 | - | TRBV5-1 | CASSSEANTGELFF | TGCGCCAGCAGCAGCGAGGCGAACACCGGGGAGCTGTTTTTT
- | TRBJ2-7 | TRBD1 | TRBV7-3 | CASSLTGQAFYEQYF | TGTGCCAGCAGCTTAACGGGACAGGCTTTCTACGAGCAGTACTTC
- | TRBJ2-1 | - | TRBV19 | CASSVNNEQFF | TGTGCCAGTAGTGTCAACAATGAGCAGTTCTTC
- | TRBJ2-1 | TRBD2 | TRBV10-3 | CAIRGPAGGPSSYNEQFF | TGTGCCATCAGAGGGCCAGCGGGAGGGCCCTCCTCCTACAATGAGCAGTTCTTC
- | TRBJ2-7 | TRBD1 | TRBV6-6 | CASSSRDRGTYEQYF | TGTGCCAGCAGTTCCCGGGACAGGGGTACCTACGAGCAGTACTTC
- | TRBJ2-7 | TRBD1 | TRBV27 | CASSLSGTGVYEQYF | TGTGCCAGCAGTTTATCCGGGACAGGGGTCTACGAGCAGTACTTC
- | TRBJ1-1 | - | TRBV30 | CAWTWGRFTEAFF | TGTGCCTGGACGTGGGGGCGGTTCACTGAAGCTTTCTTT
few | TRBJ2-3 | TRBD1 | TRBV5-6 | CASSLPSGWDSPDTQYF | TGTGCCAGCAGCTTACCCTCCGGTTGGGACAGCCCAGATACGCAGTATTTT
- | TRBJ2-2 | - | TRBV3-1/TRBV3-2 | CASSKQAGAGELFF | TGTGCCAGCAGCAAACAAGCAGGGGCCGGGGAGCTGTTTTTT
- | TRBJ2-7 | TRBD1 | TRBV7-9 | CASSEGQGISYEQYF | TGTGCCAGCAGTGAGGGACAGGGGATCTCCTACGAGCAGTACTTC
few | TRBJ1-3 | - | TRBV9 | CASSVAGNSGNTIYF | TGTGCCAGCAGCGTAGCAGGGAACTCTGGAAACACCATATATTTT
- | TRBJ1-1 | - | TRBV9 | CASSPNKRWDTEAFF | TGTGCCAGCAGCCCAAACAAGAGGTGGGACACTGAAGCTTTCTTT
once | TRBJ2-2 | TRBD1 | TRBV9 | CASSDRTGGFGGELFF | TGTGCCAGCAGCGATCGGACAGGGGGCTTTGGCGGGGAGCTGTTTTTT
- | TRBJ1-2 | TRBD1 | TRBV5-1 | CASSLGSDRSYGYTF | TGCGCCAGCAGCTTGGGTTCGGACAGGTCCTATGGCTACACCTTC
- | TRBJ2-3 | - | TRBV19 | CASSTGLGPGVRPTDTQYF | TGTGCCAGTAGTACGGGGTTGGGGCCAGGGGTTAGGCCGACAGATACGCAGTATTTT